This T cell receptor beta chain was captured in a study of T cell responses to AZD1222 COVID-19 vaccine. A few counts support this clone. Its specificity is unknown. Method: immunoSEQ multiplex PCR; TCRdb's copy keeps in-frame clones and lacks some. Altogether tens of thousands of clones are present, 78% being singletons, with the ten largest covering around 21%. Findings and caveats of the study: Seropositive at baseline were only 5 or 6 AZD1222 recipients. Donors skewed white British and female; clonal diversity was possibly underestimated. The CD4 TCRs associated with vaccination extended across spike and predominated at 160-218 and 743-854.

The clonotype originates from an adult in good health. This sample comprised peripheral blood, obtained on day 0 of AZD1222 vaccination.

Here the CDR3 reads CASSEGPRRNNSPLHF. CDR3 DNA sequence: TGTGCCAGCAGTGAGGGACCTCGACGGAATAATTCACCCCTCCACTTT. The gene calls are TRBV2 and TRBJ1-6; D perhaps matches TRBD1 (5 bases). Germline values: CDR1 SNHLY, CDR2 FYNNEI. Trimming removed 3 bases at V and 5 bases at J, with 14 bases between. The CDR3 runs to 16 residues. Full variable domain (remainder filled in from reference TRBV2 and TRBJ1-6): EPEVTQTPSHQVTQMGQEVILRCVPISNHLYFYWYRQILGQKVEFLVSFYNNEISEKSEIFDDQFSVERPDGSNFTLKIRSTKLEDSAMYFCASSEGPRRNNSPLHFGNGTRLTVT.